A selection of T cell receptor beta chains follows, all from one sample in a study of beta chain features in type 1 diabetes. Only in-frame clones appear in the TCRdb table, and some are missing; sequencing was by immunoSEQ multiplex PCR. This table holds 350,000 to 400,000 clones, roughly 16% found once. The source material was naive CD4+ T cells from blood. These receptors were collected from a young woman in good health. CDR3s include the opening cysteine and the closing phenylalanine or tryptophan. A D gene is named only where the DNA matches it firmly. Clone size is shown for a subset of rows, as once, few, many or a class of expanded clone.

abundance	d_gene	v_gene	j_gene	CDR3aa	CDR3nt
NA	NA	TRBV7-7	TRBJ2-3	CASSFSGIDTQYF	TGTGCTAGCAGCTTCTCAGGGATAGATACGCAGTATTTT
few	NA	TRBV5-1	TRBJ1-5	CASSLAGGQNQPQHF	TGCGCCAGCAGCTTGGCCGGGGGGCAGAATCAGCCCCAGCATTTT
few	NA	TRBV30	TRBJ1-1	CAWSGGGDTEAFF	TGTGCCTGGAGTGGAGGGGGGGACACTGAAGCTTTCTTT
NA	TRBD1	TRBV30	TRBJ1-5	CAWSSRQGGVLDQPQHF	TGTGCCTGGAGTTCCCGACAGGGGGGAGTGTTAGATCAGCCCCAGCATTTT
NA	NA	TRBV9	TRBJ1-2	CASSLLYTNYGYTF	TGTGCCAGCAGCCTTCTTTACACTAACTATGGCTACACCTTC
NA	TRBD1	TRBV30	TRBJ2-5	CASVRTGARETQYF	TGTGCCTCGGTTCGGACAGGAGCAAGGGAGACCCAGTACTTC
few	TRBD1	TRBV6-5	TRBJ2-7	CASGTDRSSYEQYF	TGTGCCAGCGGCACGGACAGGAGCTCCTACGAGCAGTACTTC
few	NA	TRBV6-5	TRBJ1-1	CASTGRGGEAFF	TGTGCCAGCACCGGTCGAGGGGGTGAAGCTTTCTTT
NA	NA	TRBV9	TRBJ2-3	CASSVGQAVTDTQYF	TGTGCCAGCAGCGTAGGTCAGGCCGTCACAGATACGCAGTATTTT
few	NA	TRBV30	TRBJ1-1	CAWSVGGPSTEAFF	TGTGCCTGGAGTGTAGGGGGACCCAGCACTGAAGCTTTCTTT
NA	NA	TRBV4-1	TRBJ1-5	CASSQPENQPQHF	TGCGCCAGCAGCCAGCCCGAGAATCAGCCCCAGCATTTT
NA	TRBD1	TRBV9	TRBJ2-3	CASSVGVRGQTDTQYF	TGTGCCAGCAGCGTAGGTGTTAGGGGGCAAACAGATACGCAGTATTTT
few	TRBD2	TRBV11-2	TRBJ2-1	CASSLAVLYNEQFF	TGTGCCAGCAGCCTAGCGGTACTTTACAATGAGCAGTTCTTC
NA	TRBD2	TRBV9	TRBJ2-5	CASSVGLSGSGDETQYF	TGTGCCAGCAGCGTAGGCCTTAGCGGGAGTGGTGATGAGACCCAGTACTTC
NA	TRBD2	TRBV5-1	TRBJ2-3	CASSRTGGTSGATDTQYF	TGCGCCAGCAGCAGGACCGGGGGGACTAGCGGGGCCACAGATACGCAGTATTTT
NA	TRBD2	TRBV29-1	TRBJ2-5	CSAGRLGLEKETQYF	TGCAGCGCCGGACGGTTAGGACTAGAGAAAGAGACCCAGTACTTC
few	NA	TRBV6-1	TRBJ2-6	CASSSSGANVLTF	TGTGCCAGCAGTTCCAGTGGGGCCAACGTCCTGACTTTC
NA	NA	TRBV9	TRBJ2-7	CASSSQMYTYEQYF	TGTGCCAGCAGCTCCCAGATGTACACCTACGAGCAGTACTTC
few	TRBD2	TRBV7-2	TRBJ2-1	CASSLDPAGGNEQFF	TGTGCCAGCAGCTTAGACCCAGCGGGAGGGAATGAGCAGTTCTTC
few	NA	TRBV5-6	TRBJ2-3	CASQMKSTDTQYF	TGTGCCAGCCAGATGAAAAGCACAGATACGCAGTATTTT
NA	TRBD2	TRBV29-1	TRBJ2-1	CSVDEREGGDNEQFF	TGCAGCGTTGACGAGCGGGAGGGCGGGGACAATGAGCAGTTCTTC
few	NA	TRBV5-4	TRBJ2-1	CASSMTGIGEQFF	TGTGCCAGCAGCATGACAGGTATCGGTGAGCAGTTCTTC
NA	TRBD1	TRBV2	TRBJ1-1	CASSPGQGGTEAFF	TGTGCCAGCAGCCCCGGACAGGGCGGGACTGAAGCTTTCTTT
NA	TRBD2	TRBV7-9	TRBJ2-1	CAATGTSSYNEQFF	TGTGCCGCGACCGGGACTAGCAGCTACAATGAGCAGTTCTTC
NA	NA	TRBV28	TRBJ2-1	CASTVAVGNEQFF	TGTGCCAGCACTGTAGCGGTAGGCAATGAGCAGTTCTTC
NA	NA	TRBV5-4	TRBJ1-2	CASRTGSGEISGGYTF	TGTGCCAGCAGGACCGGTTCAGGGGAAATATCGGGAGGCTACACCTTC
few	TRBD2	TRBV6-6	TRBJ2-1	CASSYGGSKDNEQFF	TGTGCCAGCAGTTACGGCGGGAGTAAGGATAATGAGCAGTTCTTC
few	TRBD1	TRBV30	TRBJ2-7	CAWSLGGQGGYEQYF	TGTGCCTGGAGTTTAGGAGGACAGGGGGGGTACGAGCAGTACTTC